The clone carrying this TCR beta chain was found a few times. Antigen: not known. Germline CDR1 reads SGHNT; CDR2 reads YYREEE (reference sequence). The V end lost 4 bases, the J end lost 5 bases, and 15 bases lay between the germline ends. CDR3 length: 15 residues. TCRdb processed the 5' RACE reads anew with MiXCR; each CDR3 protein has one entry. The data contain approximately 300,000 distinct CDR3 sequences, around 6.8% of them singletons. The data derive from a study of T cells after yellow fever vaccination. General study points: There was a small share of clonotypes that showed up in both the CD4 and CD8 compartments.

Here the sequenced sample was PBMCs, taken about 49 days after the first yellow fever vaccination. This clonotype was obtained from a man younger than 35 who received the YFV17D yellow fever vaccine. The chain is built from TRBV5-4 and TRBJ2-2; the D call may be TRBD1 or TRBD2 (6 bases each). CDR3 DNA sequence: TGTGCCAGCAGCCACCGAGAGGGGGGAACCGGGGAGCTGTTTTTT. Its protein product is CASSHREGGTGELFF.